A selection of T cell receptor beta chains follows, all from one sample in a study of T cell responses to AZD1222 COVID-19 vaccine. Libraries were prepared by immunoSEQ multiplex PCR; TCRdb keeps only in-frame clonotypes and omits some of them. The sample has roughly 100,000 clones; 86% are singletons. The material was peripheral blood, obtained on day 0 of AZD1222 vaccination. The receptors were sampled from an adult in good health. Each CDR3 is given with its conserved first and last residue. D genes are given only for firm matches. The size field is filled for only some rows; it gives once, few, many or a size class.

clone_size,v_call,d_call,j_call,cdr3_aa,cdr3_nt
NA,TRBV10-3,TRBD1,TRBJ1-5,CAISEQGRVQPQHF,TGTGCCATCAGTGAACAGGGGAGAGTTCAGCCCCAGCATTTT
once,TRBV7-3,NA,TRBJ1-6,CASSLRGGSYNSPLHF,TGTGCCAGCAGCTTAAGAGGCGGCTCCTATAATTCACCCCTCCACTTT
NA,TRBV7-9,TRBD2,TRBJ2-1,CASSLGGSGGPTGEQFF,TGTGCCAGCAGCTTAGGTGGTAGCGGGGGTCCTACGGGGGAGCAGTTCTTC
NA,TRBV4-2,TRBD2,TRBJ2-7,CASSQGIGTSGKHYEQYF,TGTGCCAGCAGCCAAGGAATCGGGACTAGCGGGAAACACTACGAGCAGTACTTC
few,TRBV5-4,NA,TRBJ2-1,CASSAGTGNEQFF,TGTGCCAGCAGTGCCGGGACTGGCAATGAGCAGTTCTTC
NA,TRBV7-9,TRBD2,TRBJ2-2,CASSFASGTSVGELFF,TGTGCCAGCAGCTTCGCTAGCGGGACGTCGGTCGGGGAGCTGTTTTTT
NA,TRBV2,NA,TRBJ2-7,CASSGWGRSSYEQYF,TGTGCCAGCAGTGGTTGGGGACGGAGCTCCTACGAGCAGTACTTC
few,TRBV5-5,TRBD2,TRBJ2-7,CASTLTSGRGEQYF,TGTGCCAGCACCCTGACTAGCGGGAGAGGAGAGCAGTACTTC
NA,TRBV20-1,NA,TRBJ1-6,CSARSNSPLHF,TGCAGTGCTAGGAGTAATTCACCCCTCCACTTT
once,TRBV5-1,NA,TRBJ2-5,CASSLAAIAIGETQYF,TGCGCCAGCAGCTTGGCGGCGATAGCGATCGGGGAGACCCAGTACTTC
NA,TRBV10-3,TRBD1,TRBJ2-3,CAISESVRQGENTQYF,TGTGCCATCAGTGAGTCAGTTCGTCAGGGGGAGAATACGCAGTATTTT
NA,TRBV18,NA,TRBJ2-1,CASSPPPDGYYNEQFF,TGTGCCAGCTCACCACCTCCGGACGGCTATTACAATGAGCAGTTCTTC